This TCR beta chain derives from a study of T cell responses to AZD1222 COVID-19 vaccine. Study-wide results and limits: The donor group comprised mostly white British people and more females; the analysis possibly underestimated clonal diversity. Unmutated variant regions reportedly attract nearly half of all spike-specific TCRs. Baseline serostatus was positive in only six AZD1222 recipients.

Looked up from germline, CDR1 is GTSNPN and CDR2 is SVGIG (reference sequence). This CDR3 contains 13 residues. V was shortened by 5 bases and J by 4 bases, with 14 bases between the two germline ends. As concerns this clone: Antigen: not known.

The method was immunoSEQ multiplex PCR; TCRdb's version includes in-frame clones alone and lacks a portion of them. The sample holds 160,000 or so clones, more than 85% seen once. The input for sequencing was peripheral blood, taken on day 0 of AZD1222 vaccination. The chain employs TRBV30 and TRBJ1-1; D gene ambiguous. This TCR derives from an adult in good health. This CDR3 is CAWGYREFTEAFF. CDR3 sequence (DNA): TGTGCCTGGGGCTACCGGGAGTTCACTGAAGCTTTCTTT.